The 6 T cell receptor beta chains given below trace back to one sample, sequenced in a study of shared clonotypes between healthy human individuals. The repertoire was sequenced with immunoSEQ multiplex PCR; TCRdb's copy has only in-frame clones and lacks some. The table lists about 2,500,000 clones, roughly nine tenths of them singletons. Sequenced: naive CD4+ T cells sorted from blood. Stated subset: CD45RA+ positively selected. These TCRs come from a man between 18 and 35 years old in good health.

The chain employs TRBV10-3 and TRBJ2-2; D is uncertain. The germline gives CDR1 ENHRY, CDR2 SYGVKD. The CDR3 is made up of 14 amino acids. V lost 9 bases, J lost 4 bases, and 15 bases lay in between. CDR3 nucleotide sequence: TGTGCCATTCGTGACACGGGCGGCACCGGGGAGCTGTTTTTT. Amino acid sequence: CAIRDTGGTGELFF.

The rearrangement uses TRBV5-1 and TRBJ1-4; 10 bases are a match to TRBD1. The CDR3 totals 15 residues. The germline CDR1 and CDR2 sequences are SGHRS and YFSETQ. Trimming removed 4 bases from V and 8 bases from J; junction bases left unmatched: 8. CDR3 sequence: CASSRRTGGDEKLFF. The CDR3 region has the DNA TGCGCCAGCAGCCGTCGGACAGGGGGGGACGAAAAACTGTTTTTT.

The sample holds one count of this clone. This chain links TRBV5-1 with TRBJ1-1; TRBD1 agrees at 8 bases. The CDR3 consists of 16 residues. Germline V gene data show CDR1 as SGHRS and CDR2 as YFSETQ. After removal of 4 bases from V and 1 base from J, the junction contained 9 bases not matched to a gene. CDR3: CASSNRDRMENTEAFF. The CDR3 coding sequence is TGCGCCAGCAGCAACCGGGACAGGATGGAGAACACTGAAGCTTTCTTT.

The rearrangement links TRBV16 to TRBJ2-7; 8 bases are shared with TRBD2. V was pared by 3 bases and J by 5 bases, with 6 bases of the junction left unmatched. The CDR3 contains 14 residues. Germline-derived CDR1 and CDR2 are KGHSY and FQNENV. The CDR3 nucleotides are TGTGCCAGCAGCCACGGCGGGAGGCCCCACGAGCAGTACTTC. Translating gives CASSHGGRPHEQYF.

The CDR3 spells CASSSYPGQSDEKLFF. As DNA, the CDR3 is TGCGCCAGCAGCTCTTACCCGGGACAGTCGGATGAAAAACTGTTTTTT. The genes are TRBV5-1 and TRBJ1-4; TRBD1 matches 7 bases. The CDR3 totals 16 residues. The V gene's germline CDR1 is SGHRS and CDR2 YFSETQ. Losses at the gene ends were 3 bases for V and 6 bases for J; bases not matched to a gene: 11. The variable domain in full, with the rest retrieved from reference TRBV5-1 and TRBJ1-4, is KAGVTQTPRYLIKTRGQQVTLSCSPISGHRSVSWYQQTPGQGLQFLFEYFSETQRNKGNFPGRFSGRQFSNSRSEMNVSTLELGDSALYLCASSSYPGQSDEKLFFGSGTQLSVL.

This chain connects TRBV11-2 to TRBJ2-5; 11 bases are a match to TRBD2. The CDR3 totals 15 residues. With 7 bases clipped from V and 5 bases from J, the junction kept 9 bases outside the gene matches. Looked up from germline, CDR1 is SGHAT and CDR2 is FQNNGV. The CDR3 nucleotides are TGTGCCAGCACTCTGGGTAGCGGGGGGGCGGAGACCCAGTACTTC. Translating it yields CASTLGSGGAETQYF.